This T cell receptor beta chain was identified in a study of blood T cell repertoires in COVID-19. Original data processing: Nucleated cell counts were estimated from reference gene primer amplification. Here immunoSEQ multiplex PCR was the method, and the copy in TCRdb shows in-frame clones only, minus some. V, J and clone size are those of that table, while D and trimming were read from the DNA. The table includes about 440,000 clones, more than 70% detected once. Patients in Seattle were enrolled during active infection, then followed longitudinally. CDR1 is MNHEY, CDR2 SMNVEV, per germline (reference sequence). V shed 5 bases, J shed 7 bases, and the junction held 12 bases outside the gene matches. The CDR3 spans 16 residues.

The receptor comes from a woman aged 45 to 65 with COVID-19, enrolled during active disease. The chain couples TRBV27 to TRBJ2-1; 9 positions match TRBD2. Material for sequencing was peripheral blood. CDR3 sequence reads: CASSPTPGTSFNEQFF. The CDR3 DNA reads TGTGCCAGCAGTCCTACCCCCGGGACTAGCTTTAATGAGCAGTTCTTC.